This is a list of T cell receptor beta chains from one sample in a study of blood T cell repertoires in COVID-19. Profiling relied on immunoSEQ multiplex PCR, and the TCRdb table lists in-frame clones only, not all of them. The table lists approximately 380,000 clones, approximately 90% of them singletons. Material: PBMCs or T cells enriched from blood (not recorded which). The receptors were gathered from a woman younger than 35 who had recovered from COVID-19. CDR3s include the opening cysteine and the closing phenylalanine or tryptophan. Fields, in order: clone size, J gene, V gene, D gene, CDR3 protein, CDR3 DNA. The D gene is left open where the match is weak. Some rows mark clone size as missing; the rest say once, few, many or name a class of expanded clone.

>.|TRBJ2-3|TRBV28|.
CASSLNSRSTDTQYF
TGTGCCAGCAGTTTAAATAGCCGCAGCACAGATACGCAGTATTTT
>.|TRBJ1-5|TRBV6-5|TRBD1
CASTLDRAGQPQHF
TGTGCCAGCACCCTGGACAGGGCGGGTCAGCCCCAGCATTTT
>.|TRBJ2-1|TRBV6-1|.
CASSEHRVEQFF
TGTGCCAGCAGTGAACATAGAGTTGAGCAGTTCTTC
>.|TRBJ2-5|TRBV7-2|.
CASSSAAVAGAGRMETQYF
TGTGCCAGCAGCTCGGCGGCGGTGGCGGGGGCCGGGCGAATGGAGACCCAGTACTTC
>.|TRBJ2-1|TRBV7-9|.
CASSRWTSDNEQFF
TGTGCCAGCAGCCGATGGACAAGCGACAATGAGCAGTTCTTC
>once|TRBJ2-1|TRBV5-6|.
CASSLAGRETYNEQFF
TGTGCCAGCAGCTTGGCTGGCAGGGAAACGTACAATGAGCAGTTCTTC
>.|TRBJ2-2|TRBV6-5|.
CASRPAGNTGELFF
TGTGCCAGCCGTCCAGCGGGGAACACCGGGGAGCTGTTTTTT
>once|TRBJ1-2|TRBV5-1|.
CASSPATGQTYGYTF
TGCGCCAGCAGCCCGGCCACGGGACAAACCTATGGCTACACCTTC
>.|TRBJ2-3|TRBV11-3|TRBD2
CASSLGLAGGTDTQYF
TGTGCCAGCAGTCTAGGACTAGCGGGGGGTACAGATACGCAGTATTTT
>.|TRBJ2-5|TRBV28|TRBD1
CASRTGGRETQYF
TGTGCCAGCAGGACAGGGGGCAGGGAGACCCAGTACTTC
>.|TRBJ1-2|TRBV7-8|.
CASSSQDRNYGYTF
TGTGCCAGCAGCTCCCAGGACAGAAACTATGGCTACACCTTC
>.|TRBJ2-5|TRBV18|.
CASSQRSGTQETQYF
TGTGCCAGCTCACAACGATCAGGGACACAAGAGACCCAGTACTTC
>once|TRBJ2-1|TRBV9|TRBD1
CASSIPGGSEQFF
TGTGCCAGCAGCATACCAGGGGGCAGTGAGCAGTTCTTC
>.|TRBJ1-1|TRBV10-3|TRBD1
CAISGRTGVAEAFF
TGTGCCATCAGTGGGAGGACAGGGGTAGCTGAAGCTTTCTTT
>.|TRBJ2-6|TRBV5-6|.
CASSPIGGGPFSGANVLTF
TGTGCCAGCAGCCCGATAGGGGGGGGACCTTTCTCTGGGGCCAACGTCCTGACTTTC
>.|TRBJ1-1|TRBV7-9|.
CASSLGQARDTEAFF
TGTGCCAGCAGCTTAGGACAGGCTAGAGACACTGAAGCTTTCTTT
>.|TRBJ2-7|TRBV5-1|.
CASSLEGVYEQYF
TGCGCCAGCAGCTTGGAAGGGGTGTACGAGCAGTACTTC